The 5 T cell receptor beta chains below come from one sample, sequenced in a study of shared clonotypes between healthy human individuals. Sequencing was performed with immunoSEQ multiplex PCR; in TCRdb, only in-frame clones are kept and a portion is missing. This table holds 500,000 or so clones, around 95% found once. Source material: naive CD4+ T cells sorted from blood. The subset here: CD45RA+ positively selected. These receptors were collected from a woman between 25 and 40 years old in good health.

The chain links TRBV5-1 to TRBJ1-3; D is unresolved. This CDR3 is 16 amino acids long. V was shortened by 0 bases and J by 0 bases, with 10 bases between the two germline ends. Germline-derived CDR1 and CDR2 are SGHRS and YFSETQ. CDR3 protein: CASSLGGPGSGNTIYF. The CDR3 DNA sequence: TGCGCCAGCAGCTTGGGAGGACCGGGCTCTGGAAACACCATATATTTT.

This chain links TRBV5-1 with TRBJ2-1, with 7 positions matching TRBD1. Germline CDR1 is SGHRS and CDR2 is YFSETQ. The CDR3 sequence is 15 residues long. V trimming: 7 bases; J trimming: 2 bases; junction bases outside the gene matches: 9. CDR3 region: CASGPDRVAYNEQFF. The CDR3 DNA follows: TGCGCCAGCGGGCCAGACAGGGTTGCCTACAATGAGCAGTTCTTC.

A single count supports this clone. The CDR3 coding sequence is TGCGCCAGCCAATACAGGGAGGGTTACGAGCAGTACTTC. Protein: CASQYREGYEQYF. The chain has TRBV10-1 and TRBJ2-7; the D gene is possibly TRBD2 (7 bases). Germline V gives CDR1 WNHNN, CDR2 SYGVQD (reference sequence). The V end lost 8 bases, the J end lost 4 bases, and 15 bases lay between the germline ends. The CDR3 is 13 residues long.

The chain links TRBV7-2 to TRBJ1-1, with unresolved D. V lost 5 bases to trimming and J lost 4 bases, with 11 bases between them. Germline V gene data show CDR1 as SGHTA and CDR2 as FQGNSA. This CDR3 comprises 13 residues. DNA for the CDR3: TGTGCCAGCAGCCCTGGTGGAAGCACTGAAGCTTTCTTT. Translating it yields CASSPGGSTEAFF.

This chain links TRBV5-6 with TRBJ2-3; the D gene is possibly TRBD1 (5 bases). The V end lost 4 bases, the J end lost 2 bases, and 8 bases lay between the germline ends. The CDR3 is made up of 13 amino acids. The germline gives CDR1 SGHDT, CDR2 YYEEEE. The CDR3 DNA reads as TGTGCCAGCAGCAGGACAACCACAGATACGCAGTATTTT. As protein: CASSRTTTDTQYF.